The source of this T cell receptor beta chain is a study of T cell repertoires in cytomegalovirus infection. Across the whole study: Both CMV infection and a matching HLA type were indicated by public TCR beta signatures.

TCRdb analysed the reads with MiXCR anew, one entry per CDR3 protein. The repertoire holds nearly 700,000 distinct CDR3 sequences, around a third seen once, with 15% to 20% in the top ten. This clonotype was observed a single time. Its antigen is currently unknown. The sequencing used cultured PBMCs, collected from culture after CMV antigen stimulation. The TCR sequence derives from a human donor in good health (CMV status not recorded). Some clones in this sample may be carry-over from other donors' samples.

The CDR3 DNA sequence: TGTGCCAGCAGTTTAGCGATAGGAGACAATCAGCCCCAGCATTTT. Translation: CASSLAIGDNQPQHF. The V and J genes are TRBV12-3 or TRBV12-4 and TRBJ1-5; D is uncertain. V lost 0 bases and J lost 3, with 9 bases in between. The CDR3 length is 15 residues.